This passage covers 8 T cell receptor beta chains from one sample sequenced in a study of CD8+ T cells in alopecia areata. Extracted RNA was reverse transcribed into cDNA, the sequencing template. Libraries were prepared by immunoSEQ multiplex PCR; TCRdb keeps only in-frame clonotypes and omits some of them. Among 110,000 or so clones listed, more than 30% were seen once. The sequenced sample consisted of CD4+ T cells sorted from blood. Receptor source: a human donor with alopecia areata.

The chain is built from TRBV9 and TRBJ1-5; D remains unclear. This CDR3 is 13 amino acids long. Germline V CDR1 and CDR2: SGDLS, YYNGEE. V lost 0 bases and J lost 8, with 9 bases in between. CDR3: CASSVGGSEPQHF. In nucleotides, the CDR3 is TGTGCCAGCAGCGTAGGGGGTAGTGAGCCCCAGCATTTT.

The gene calls are TRBV15 and TRBJ2-3; D may be TRBD2 (7 bases). This CDR3 region has 16 residues. Trimming shortened V by 0 bases and J by 6 bases, and 16 bases separated the two germline ends. CDR1 is LNHNV, CDR2 YYDKDF, per germline (reference sequence). CDR3 coding DNA: TGTGCCACCAGCAGAGATAAAGGGGGAGGGCCGGATACGCAGTATTTT. This gives the protein CATSRDKGGGPDTQYF.

V and J are TRBV30 and TRBJ2-4, with D possibly being TRBD1 or TRBD2 (5 bases each). Germline CDR1 is GTSNPN and CDR2 is SVGIG (reference sequence). The CDR3 consists of 12 residues. Between the trimmed V and J ends, which lost 5 bases and 11 bases, there was a span of 16 bases. The CDR3, as DNA: TGTGCCTGGGGTTCAGAGGGGAGTGTTCAGTACTTC. Amino acids: CAWGSEGSVQYF.

This clone was counted between two and nine times. The chain carries TRBV29-1 and TRBJ2-3, with D unresolved. In germline, CDR1 is SQVTM, CDR2 ANQGSEA. Trimming stripped 7 bases from V and 0 bases from J, with 17 bases between. This CDR3 is built from 15 residues. The CDR3 sequence: CSETGSGSSTDTQYF. CDR3 in DNA: TGCAGCGAGACCGGGTCCGGCTCTAGCACAGATACGCAGTATTTT.

This chain's CDR3 is CASSFVPLETQYF. CDR3 DNA: TGTGCCAGCAGCTTTGTCCCGCTGGAGACCCAGTACTTC. This chain links TRBV27 with TRBJ2-5; D gene ambiguous. V was cut by 6 bases and J by 5 bases, with 13 bases left in between. This CDR3 is built from 13 residues. The germline V gene has CDR1 MNHEY and CDR2 SMNVEV (reference sequence).

The J gene is TRBJ2-3, the V gene TRBV7-9, with 11 bases that match TRBD1. Germline V gene data show CDR1 as SEHNR and CDR2 as FQNEAQ (reference sequence). There are 15 residues in the CDR3. V lost 4 bases and J lost 5; bases outside the gene matches: 5. The CDR3 DNA sequence: TGTGCCAGCAGCTACCGGGACAGGGGGGTAGATACGCAGTATTTT. It is translated as CASSYRDRGVDTQYF.

The chain has TRBV2 and TRBJ2-1; no reliable D call. With 4 bases removed from V and 5 bases from J, the gap between germline ends came to 18 bases. The germline V gene has CDR1 SNHLY and CDR2 FYNNEI. This CDR3 has 16 residues. This chain's CDR3 is CASSVIRARVNNEQFF. The CDR3 bases are TGTGCCAGCAGTGTAATCCGAGCTCGGGTGAACAATGAGCAGTTCTTC.

This clone was seen a few times. The chain links TRBV29-1 to TRBJ2-3; possible D gene TRBD1, 6 bases. Germline CDR1 reads SQVTM; CDR2 reads ANQGSEA. Deletions cut 3 bases from V and 2 bases from J, with 9 bases between. The CDR3 is 13 amino acids. The CDR3 coding sequence is TGCAGCGTTGAGGGACACCTCACAGATACGCAGTATTTT. Encoded protein: CSVEGHLTDTQYF.